This TCR beta chain originates from a study of blood T cell repertoires in COVID-19. About the study: Acute and convalescent COVID-19 samples came from the United States, Italy and Spain.

Authors' methods: Estimation of nucleated cell counts was performed using reference gene primer amplification. The data were produced by immunoSEQ multiplex PCR, yet TCRdb's version contains in-frame clones alone and is incomplete. V, J and clone size reflect that table, while D and trimming were determined from the DNA. In the table there are some 250,000 clones, about 80% of which are singletons. Cohorts were based on clinical histories the participants reported. In germline, CDR1 is SGHDN, CDR2 FVKESK. The V and J ends lost 4 bases and 0 bases respectively, with 12 bases between them. This CDR3 spans 15 amino acids.

The sequence was obtained from a middle-aged man who had recovered from COVID-19. V is TRBV14 and J is TRBJ1-1, with unresolved D. The source material was PBMCs or T cells enriched from blood (not recorded which). CDR3 sequence reads: CASSPEITLNTEAFF. In nucleotides, the CDR3 is TGTGCCAGCAGCCCGGAGATAACTCTGAACACTGAAGCTTTCTTT.